This T cell receptor beta chain was obtained from a study of stem cell transplantation in POMP-related autoinflammatory disease. The method was immunoSEQ multiplex PCR; TCRdb's version includes in-frame clones alone and lacks a portion of them. This table has approximately 11,000 clones, around 86% appearing once. Study findings and constraints: PRAID patients trended toward lower TRB diversity and higher clonality in all analyzed T-cell subsets. Patients with PRAID showed a restricted number of unique TRB V-J gene pairings.

PRAID featured immunodeficiency plus autoinflammation. As regards this clone: Its antigen is currently unknown.

Germline V gene data show CDR1 as SNHLY and CDR2 as FYNNEI. Trimming cost V 8 bases and J 1 base; bases outside gene matches: 2. The CDR3 is made up of 13 amino acids. The sequences come from CD8+ T cells from PBMCs, collected before stem cell transplantation. This receptor was identified in a human donor with POMP-related autoinflammation and immune dysregulation (PRAID). J is TRBJ2-1 and V is TRBV2, with 7 bases fitting TRBD2. The CDR3: CASGRGSYNEQFF. Here the CDR3 DNA reads TGTGCCAGCGGGCGGGGGTCCTACAATGAGCAGTTCTTC. The variable domain in full, with the rest retrieved from reference TRBV2 and TRBJ2-1, is EPEVTQTPSHQVTQMGQEVILRCVPISNHLYFYWYRQILGQKVEFLVSFYNNEISEKSEIFDDQFSVERPDGSNFTLKIRSTKLEDSAMYFCASGRGSYNEQFFGPGTRLTVL.